A single sample is the source of the 28 T cell receptor beta chains below, sequenced in a study of OX40 agonist ivuxolimab in advanced cancers. Libraries were built with the immunoSEQ multiplex PCR assay. The source is immuneACCESS, and TCRdb retained only in-frame sequences with V and J called. Part of the clones is not carried over; for the studies checked, unresolved V genes explain less than half of this, and the remainder is unexplained. This sample comprises under 75,000 clones, around 83% of them detected only once. The ten largest clones take up roughly 0.79% of the sample. This specimen consisted of CD4+ or CD8+ T cells sorted from blood, obtained in a trial of the OX40 agonist ivuxolimab. The receptor set was obtained from an adult with an advanced solid tumor such as melanoma, head and neck, liver or kidney cancer.

The genes are TRBV7-7 and TRBJ2-7; no definite D call. CDR1 and CDR2 (germline): SSHAT, FNYEAQ (reference sequence). Trimming pared 5 bases from V and 7 bases from J, leaving 12 bases between. The CDR3 runs to 12 residues. The CDR3 nucleotides are TGTGCCAGCAGCCCTCAGACGGGTGAGCAGTACTTC. Translated, it gives CASSPQTGEQYF.

The V gene is TRBV19, the J gene TRBJ2-2; 7 positions match TRBD1. Germline V lookup: CDR1 LNHDA, CDR2 SQIVND (reference sequence). V shed 10 bases and J 5 bases; nucleotides not matched to a gene: 10. The CDR3 length is 14 residues. For the CDR3, the DNA is TGTGCCACCCGAAGACAGGGAGAGACCGGGGAGCTGTTTTTT. Amino acids: CATRRQGETGELFF.

V is TRBV7-2 and J is TRBJ2-7; 7 positions agree with TRBD1. The V and J ends lost 1 base and 2 bases, in that order; junction bases with no gene match: 5. Per germline, CDR1 SGHTA and CDR2 FQGNSA. This CDR3 region has 15 residues. CDR3 protein: CASSLGYGTAYEQYF. CDR3 nucleotide sequence: TGTGCCAGCAGCTTAGGGTACGGGACAGCCTACGAGCAGTACTTC. The whole variable domain, remainder taken from reference TRBV7-2 and TRBJ2-7, is GAGVSQSPSNKVTEKGKDVELRCDPISGHTALYWYRQSLGQGLEFLIYFQGNSAPDKSGLPSDRFSAERTGGSVSTLTIQRTQQEDSAVYLCASSLGYGTAYEQYFGPGTRLTVT.

In this sample, this clone turned up once. The rearrangement links TRBV7-9 to TRBJ1-4, with TRBD1 as a possible D gene (6 bases). The germline V and J ends were trimmed by 4 bases and 8 bases, with 11 bases remaining between them. CDR1 and CDR2 from the germline V gene are SEHNR and FQNEAQ (reference sequence). The CDR3 has 13 residues. Here the CDR3 reads CASSSAGGEKLFF. The DNA of the CDR3 is TGTGCCAGCAGCTCGGCCGGGGGCGAAAAACTGTTTTTT. Complete variable domain (other parts from reference TRBV7-9 and TRBJ1-4): DTGVSQNPRHKITKRGQNVTFRCDPISEHNRLYWYRQTLGQGPEFLTYFQNEAQLEKSRLLSDRFSAERPKGSFSTLEIQRTEQGDSAMYLCASSSAGGEKLFFGSGTQLSVL.

This clone was seen just once. The genes are TRBV9 and TRBJ1-6, with D maybe TRBD1 (6 bases). The V gene's germline CDR1 is SGDLS and CDR2 YYNGEE. V was cut by 3 bases and J by 10 bases, with 23 bases left in between. This CDR3 contains 17 residues. The CDR3 coding sequence is TGTGCCAGCAGCGAGAGCTCGGGACATCCCCTGGAGTCACCCCTCCACTTT. Protein: CASSESSGHPLESPLHF.

CDR3 DNA: TGTGCCACCAGCAGAGAGGGGCGGGGAACCGGGGAGCTGTTTTTT. Encoded protein: CATSREGRGTGELFF. This chain links TRBV15 with TRBJ2-2, with D tentatively TRBD2 (6 bases). V lost 0 bases and J 5 bases, leaving 10 bases between the germline ends. Germline V gives CDR1 LNHNV, CDR2 YYDKDF (reference sequence). The CDR3 length is 15 residues.

This chain joins TRBV29-1 and TRBJ2-5; a possible D gene is TRBD1 (7 bases). The V gene's germline CDR1 is SQVTM and CDR2 ANQGSEA. With 3 bases removed from V and 4 bases from J, the gap between germline ends came to 15 bases. The CDR3 contains 14 residues. The CDR3 DNA sequence: TGCAGCGTTGACCAGGGGGGAAGACGAGAGACCCAGTACTTC. Protein sequence: CSVDQGGRRETQYF.

The chain has TRBV7-9 and TRBJ2-2, with no clear D. CDR1 and CDR2 from the germline V gene are SEHNR and FQNEAQ (reference sequence). V was shortened by 6 bases and J by 0 bases, with 8 bases between the two germline ends. This CDR3 has 14 residues. DNA of the CDR3: TGTGCCAGCAGGAAGAGTACGAACACCGGGGAGCTGTTTTTT. Encoded protein: CASRKSTNTGELFF.

The J gene is TRBJ2-1, the V gene TRBV20-1; D is undetermined. Trimming removed 6 bases at V and 4 bases at J, with 7 bases between. This CDR3 has 11 residues. Germline V CDR1 and CDR2: DFQATT, SNEGSKA (reference sequence). CDR3 nucleotides: TGCAGTGCGTGGGCATACAATGAGCAGTTCTTC. Translated, it gives CSAWAYNEQFF.

The chain carries TRBV7-8 and TRBJ2-3; D is ambiguous. Germline V CDR1 and CDR2: SGHVS, FQNEAQ. The CDR3 runs to 13 residues. V was cut by 2 bases and J by 4 bases, with 7 bases left in between. The CDR3 sequence is CASSLRSPDTQYF. The CDR3 bases are TGTGCCAGCAGCTTAAGGTCGCCAGATACGCAGTATTTT.

This sequence joins TRBV28 and TRBJ1-1; D possibly corresponds to TRBD1 (6 bases). Between the trimmed V and J ends, which lost 5 bases and 4 bases, there was a span of 17 bases. CDR1 MDHEN and CDR2 SYDVKM come from the germline V gene. The CDR3 has 15 residues. CDR3 residues: CASSLRRGSATEAFF. The CDR3 nucleotides read TGTGCCAGCAGTCTACGCAGGGGATCGGCCACTGAAGCTTTCTTT.

The V call is TRBV11-1, the J call TRBJ2-1, with D hard to call. V was clipped by 5 bases and J by 4 bases, with 9 bases between them. The germline V gene has CDR1 SGHAT and CDR2 FQDESV (reference sequence). This CDR3 spans 13 amino acids. CDR3 region: CASSTAAYNEQFF. The CDR3 DNA reads as TGTGCCAGCAGCACGGCTGCTTACAATGAGCAGTTCTTC.

This CDR3 reads CASSQDRGVPGTGILHNEQFF. CDR3 bases: TGTGCCAGCAGCCAAGATAGGGGGGTGCCCGGGACAGGGATTCTCCACAATGAGCAGTTCTTC. V gene TRBV4-2 combines with J gene TRBJ2-1, with 9 bases that match TRBD1. Germline CDR1 and CDR2: LGHNA and YNFKEQ. Trimming cost V 0 bases and J 5 bases; bases outside gene matches: 20. The CDR3 has 21 amino acids.

The chain couples TRBV7-9 to TRBJ2-7, with D possibly TRBD1 on 6 matching bases. Trimming pared 6 bases from V and 4 bases from J, leaving 16 bases between. Germline-derived CDR1 and CDR2 are SEHNR and FQNEAQ (reference sequence). The CDR3 runs to 14 residues. For the CDR3, the DNA is TGTGCCAGCAGGCCTACATCGACAGGATACGAGCAGTACTTC. Its translation is CASRPTSTGYEQYF. Based on the CDR3 plus reference TRBV7-9 and TRBJ2-7, the full variable domain is DTGVSQNPRHKITKRGQNVTFRCDPISEHNRLYWYRQTLGQGPEFLTYFQNEAQLEKSRLLSDRFSAERPKGSFSTLEIQRTEQGDSAMYLCASRPTSTGYEQYFGPGTRLTVT.

This clone was recorded a few times. The genes are TRBV4-1 and TRBJ2-1; D perhaps matches TRBD2 (6 bases). Germline CDR1 is MGHRA and CDR2 is YSYEKL. The CDR3 is 16 residues long. V was clipped by 1 base and J by 8 bases, with 18 bases between them. This chain's CDR3 is CASSQGGGALEHEQFF. The CDR3 nucleotides are TGCGCCAGCAGCCAAGGAGGAGGGGCCCTAGAACATGAGCAGTTCTTC.

The chain links TRBV7-3 to TRBJ1-1, with a possible D match to TRBD1 (6 bases). The CDR3 length is 15 residues. With 5 bases removed from V and 0 bases from J, the gap between germline ends came to 13 bases. CDR1 and CDR2 from the germline V gene are SGHTA and FQGTGA. This CDR3 is CASSGHGGMNTEAFF. CDR3 bases: TGTGCCAGCAGCGGCCATGGGGGCATGAACACTGAAGCTTTCTTT.

This chain joins TRBV28 and TRBJ2-4; TRBD2 matches 7 bases. This CDR3 comprises 13 residues. V was clipped by 7 bases and J by 6 bases; unmatched bases: 6. Germline CDR1 reads MDHEN; CDR2 reads SYDVKM. As DNA, the CDR3 is TGTGCCAGCATCAAGCCGGGGGGAAACATTCAGTACTTC. It yields the protein CASIKPGGNIQYF.

The CDR3 sequence: CASSTGTGSEAFF. CDR3 coding DNA: TGTGCCAGCAGCACCGGGACAGGCTCTGAAGCTTTCTTT. The chain has TRBV5-5 and TRBJ1-1; 8 bases agree with TRBD1. CDR3 length equals 13 residues. CDR1 is SGHKS and CDR2 is YYEKEE in the germline V gene (reference sequence). Trimming took 4 bases from V and 6 from J; bases not matched to a gene: 5.

The gene calls are TRBV2 and TRBJ2-5; the D gene is possibly TRBD1 (5 bases). Trimming stripped 3 bases from V and 5 bases from J, with 10 bases between. Germline V gene sequence: CDR1 SNHLY, CDR2 FYNNEI. The CDR3 has 13 amino acids. As DNA, the CDR3 is TGTGCCAGCAGTGACCAGGGTAGGGAGACCCAGTACTTC. Residues: CASSDQGRETQYF.

The V and J genes are TRBV7-9 and TRBJ1-2, with TRBD1 matching 11 bases. CDR3 length equals 17 residues. Germline CDR1 is SEHNR and CDR2 is FQNEAQ (reference sequence). The junction had 10 bases not matched to a gene; V was cut back by 4 bases and J by 3 bases. As DNA, the CDR3 is TGTGCCAGCAGCTCGCCCTCCGGGACAGGGGGACACTATGGCTACACCTTC. Protein: CASSSPSGTGGHYGYTF.

The J gene is TRBJ2-5, the V gene TRBV28; D is perhaps TRBD1 (6 bases). Germline loops: CDR1 MDHEN, CDR2 SYDVKM. This CDR3 has 16 residues. V was shortened by 1 base and J by 5 bases, with 17 bases between the two germline ends. The CDR3, as DNA: TGTGCCAGCAGTTTATTACTTGGCAGGGGTTGGGAGACCCAGTACTTC. Translated: CASSLLLGRGWETQYF.

The rearrangement uses TRBV18 and TRBJ1-5; no clear D gene. Trimming took off 1 base at V and 0 bases at J, with 13 bases between the two ends. The germline gives CDR1 KGHSH, CDR2 LQKENI. CDR3 length equals 17 residues. This chain's CDR3 is CASSPQVTGYSNQPQHF. The CDR3 DNA is TGTGCCAGCTCACCACAGGTTACGGGATATAGCAATCAGCCCCAGCATTTT. The entire variable domain, with the rest obtained from reference TRBV18 and TRBJ1-5, is as follows: NAGVMQNPRHLVRRRGQEARLRCSPMKGHSHVYWYRQLPEEGLKFMVYLQKENIIDESGMPKERFSAEFPKEGPSILRIQQVVRGDSAAYFCASSPQVTGYSNQPQHFGDGTRLSIL.

This clone has a handful of counts. The chain is built from TRBV28 and TRBJ1-2, with unresolved D. Germline V CDR1 and CDR2: MDHEN, SYDVKM. V dropped 4 bases and J dropped 8 bases, with 8 bases sitting between them. This CDR3 has 11 amino acids. The chain's CDR3 is CASSSLLGYTF. As DNA, the CDR3 is TGTGCCAGCAGTTCCCTCCTGGGCTACACCTTC.

The rearrangement joins TRBV27 to TRBJ2-2; no firm D call. The V gene lost 5 bases and the J gene lost 4 bases, with 2 bases spanning the gap. In germline, CDR1 is MNHEY, CDR2 SMNVEV (reference sequence). CDR3 size: 11 residues. CDR3 bases: TGTGCCAGCAGTCGCACCGGGGAGCTGTTTTTT. Translating it yields CASSRTGELFF.

V gene TRBV7-6 combines with J gene TRBJ2-2; weak D call: TRBD2 (6 bases). The CDR3 has 15 amino acids. Trimming removed 3 bases at V and 5 bases at J, with 13 bases between. Germline CDR1 reads SGHVS; CDR2 reads FNYEAQ. DNA of the CDR3: TGTGCCAGCAGCTTTCGACTAGGATGGACCGGGGAGCTGTTTTTT. Protein sequence: CASSFRLGWTGELFF. The full variable domain, with the rest looked up from reference TRBV7-6 and TRBJ2-2, is GAGVSQSPRYKVTKRGQDVALRCDPISGHVSLYWYRQALGQGPEFLTYFNYEAQQDKSGLPNDRFSAERPEGSISTLTIQRTEQRDSAMYRCASSFRLGWTGELFFGEGSRLTVL.

J is TRBJ2-7 and V is TRBV2, with D perhaps matching TRBD1 or TRBD2 (5 bases each). CDR1 is SNHLY, CDR2 FYNNEI, per germline. V shed 6 bases and J shed 2 bases, with 14 bases lying between them. The CDR3 consists of 14 residues. The CDR3 is CASSPQRGPYEQYF. The CDR3 DNA follows: TGTGCCAGCAGCCCCCAGAGGGGCCCCTACGAGCAGTACTTC.

This chain joins TRBV9 and TRBJ2-5; D gene unclear. Germline-derived CDR1 and CDR2 are SGDLS and YYNGEE. V was trimmed by 2 bases and J by 1 base, leaving 12 bases between them. The CDR3 has 15 residues. CDR3 in DNA: TGTGCCAGCAGCGTCATTACCACCCCCCAAGAGACCCAGTACTTC. Protein product: CASSVITTPQETQYF.

There are a few counts of this clone. CDR3 sequence: CASSLVSASNTGELFF. DNA of the CDR3: TGTGCCAGCAGCTTAGTAAGTGCTTCGAACACCGGGGAGCTGTTTTTT. The rearrangement links TRBV7-6 to TRBJ2-2; D is uncertain. V gave up 1 base and J gave up 0 bases, with 9 bases separating them. Germline V CDR1 and CDR2: SGHVS, FNYEAQ. The CDR3 spans 16 residues.